This T cell receptor beta chain was identified during a study of Ad26.COV2.S vaccination and SARS-CoV-2 variants. Findings of the study overall: Researchers reported similar non-spike TCR breadth in vaccine and placebo recipients. There was reportedly substantial breadth in spike-specific CD8+ and CD4+ T cell responses after vaccination.

Regarding this clone: Its antigen is undetermined.

Assay: immunoSEQ multiplex PCR; the TCRdb copy retains only in-frame clones and omits some. The table lists over 110,000 clones, roughly 89% of them singletons. V lost 3 bases and J lost 5; bases outside the gene matches: 7. The germline V gene encodes CDR1 SGHTA and CDR2 FQGNSA. CDR3 length equals 15 residues. The V and J genes are TRBV7-2 and TRBJ1-5; 7 bases align to TRBD1. This TCR was sampled from a human donor who had recovered from COVID-19. The source was peripheral blood, collected after recovery from COVID-19. In nucleotides, the CDR3 is TGTGCCAGCAGCTTGAACCGGGACAGATATCAGCCCCAGCATTTT. Amino acids: CASSLNRDRYQPQHF.